The clone carrying this T cell receptor (beta chain) was seen a few times. This record comes from a study of radiotherapy plus CTLA-4 blockade in lung cancer. On the study more broadly: Disease control was seen in 30% to 35% of patients, objective responses in roughly 17%.

Some clones are missing from TCRdb's copy, which holds only in-frame ones; the method was immunoSEQ multiplex PCR. The data contain 65,000 to 90,000 clones, around 90% of them singletons. Trimming removed 5 bases from V and 7 bases from J, with 12 bases in between. CDR1 and CDR2 (germline): MDHEN, SYDVKM. The CDR3 length is 12 residues. V is TRBV28 and J is TRBJ2-7, with no clear D. This material consisted of peripheral blood, taken from a patient treated with radiotherapy plus ipilimumab. The TCR originated in a human donor with non-small cell lung cancer that progressed on radiotherapy plus ipilimumab. CDR3 nucleotide sequence: TGTGCCAGCAGTACGCCAGGTGGGGAGCAGTACGTC. Its translation: CASSTPGGEQYV.